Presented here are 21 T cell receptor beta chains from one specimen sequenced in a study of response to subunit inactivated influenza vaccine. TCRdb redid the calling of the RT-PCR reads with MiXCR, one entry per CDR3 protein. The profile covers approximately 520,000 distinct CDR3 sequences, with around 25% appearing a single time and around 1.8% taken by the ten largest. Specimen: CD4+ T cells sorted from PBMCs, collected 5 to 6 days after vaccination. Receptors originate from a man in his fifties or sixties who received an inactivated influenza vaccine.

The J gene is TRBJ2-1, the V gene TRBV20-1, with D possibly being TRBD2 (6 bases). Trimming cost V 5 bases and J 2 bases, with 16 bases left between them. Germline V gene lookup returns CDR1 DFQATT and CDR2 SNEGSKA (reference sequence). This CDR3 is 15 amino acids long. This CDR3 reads CSAVAGTRTYNEQFF. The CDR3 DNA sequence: TGCAGTGCTGTGGCCGGGACTCGTACCTACAATGAGCAGTTCTTC.

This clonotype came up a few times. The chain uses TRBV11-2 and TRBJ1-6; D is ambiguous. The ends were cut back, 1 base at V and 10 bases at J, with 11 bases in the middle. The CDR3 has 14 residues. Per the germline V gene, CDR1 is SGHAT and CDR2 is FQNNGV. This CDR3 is CASSLGPEGSPLHF. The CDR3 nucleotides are TGTGCCAGCAGCTTAGGGCCCGAGGGCTCACCCCTCCACTTT.

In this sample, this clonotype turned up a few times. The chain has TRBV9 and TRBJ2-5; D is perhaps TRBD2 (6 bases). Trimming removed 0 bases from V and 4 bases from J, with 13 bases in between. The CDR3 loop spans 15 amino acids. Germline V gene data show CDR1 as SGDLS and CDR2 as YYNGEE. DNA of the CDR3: TGTGCCAGCAGCGTAGCTTCTGGCGGGACAGAGACCCAGTACTTC. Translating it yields CASSVASGGTETQYF.

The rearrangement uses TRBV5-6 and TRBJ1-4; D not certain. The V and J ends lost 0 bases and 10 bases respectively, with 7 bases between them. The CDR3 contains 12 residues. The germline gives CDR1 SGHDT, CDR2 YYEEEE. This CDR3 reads CASSLARGKLFF. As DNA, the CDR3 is TGTGCCAGCAGCTTGGCCCGTGGAAAACTGTTTTTT.

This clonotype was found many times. The CDR3 loop reads CASSVGREGQETQYF. CDR3 coding DNA: TGTGCCAGCAGTGTCGGGCGGGAGGGCCAAGAGACCCAGTACTTC. The chain is built from TRBV2 and TRBJ2-5; 9 positions agree with TRBD2. CDR1 is SNHLY, CDR2 FYNNEI, per germline. Germline trimming cut 4 bases from V and 1 base from J; bases unmatched to any gene: 4. This CDR3 has 15 amino acids.

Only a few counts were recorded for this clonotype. The CDR3 loop is CSASSGTDYNEQFF. For the CDR3, the DNA is TGCAGTGCTAGTTCCGGGACGGATTACAATGAGCAGTTCTTC. The chain joins TRBV20-1 to TRBJ2-1, with D perhaps given as TRBD1 or TRBD2 (5 bases each). CDR3 length equals 14 residues. Germline values: CDR1 DFQATT, CDR2 SNEGSKA (reference sequence). The V end was cut by 3 bases, the J end by 4 bases, with 13 bases between.

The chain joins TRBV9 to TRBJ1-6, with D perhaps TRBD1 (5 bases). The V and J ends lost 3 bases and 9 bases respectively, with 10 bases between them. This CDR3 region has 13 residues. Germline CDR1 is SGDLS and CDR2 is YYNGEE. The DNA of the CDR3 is TGTGCCAGCAGCGCGACCGGGGGTTCACCCCTCCACTTT. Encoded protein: CASSATGGSPLHF.

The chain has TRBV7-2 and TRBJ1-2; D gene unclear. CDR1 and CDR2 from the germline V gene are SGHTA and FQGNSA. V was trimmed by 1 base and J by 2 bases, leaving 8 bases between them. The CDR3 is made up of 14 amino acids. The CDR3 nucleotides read TGTGCCAGCAGCTTAGGGACCTCGAACTATGGCTACACCTTC. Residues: CASSLGTSNYGYTF. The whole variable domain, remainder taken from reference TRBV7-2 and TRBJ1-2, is GAGVSQSPSNKVTEKGKDVELRCDPISGHTALYWYRQSLGQGLEFLIYFQGNSAPDKSGLPSDRFSAERTGGSVSTLTIQRTQQEDSAVYLCASSLGTSNYGYTFGSGTRLTVV.

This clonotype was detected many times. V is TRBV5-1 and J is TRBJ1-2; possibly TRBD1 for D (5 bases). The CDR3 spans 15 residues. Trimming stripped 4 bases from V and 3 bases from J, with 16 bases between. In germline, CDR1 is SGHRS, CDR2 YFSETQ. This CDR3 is CASSTDSASYYGYTF. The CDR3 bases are TGCGCCAGCAGCACAGACAGTGCGAGTTACTATGGCTACACCTTC.

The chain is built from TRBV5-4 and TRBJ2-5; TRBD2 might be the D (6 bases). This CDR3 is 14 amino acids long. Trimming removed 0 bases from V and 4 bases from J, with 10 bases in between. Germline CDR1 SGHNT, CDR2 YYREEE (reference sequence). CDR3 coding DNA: TGTGCCAGCAGCTTGGGACTAGAGGGAGAGACCCAGTACTTC. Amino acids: CASSLGLEGETQYF.

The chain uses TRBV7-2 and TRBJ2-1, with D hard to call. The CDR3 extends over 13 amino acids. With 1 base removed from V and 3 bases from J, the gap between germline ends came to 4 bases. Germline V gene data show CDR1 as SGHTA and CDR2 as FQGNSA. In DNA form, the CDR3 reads TGTGCCAGCAGCTTAGATGTCTACAATGAGCAGTTCTTC. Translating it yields CASSLDVYNEQFF.

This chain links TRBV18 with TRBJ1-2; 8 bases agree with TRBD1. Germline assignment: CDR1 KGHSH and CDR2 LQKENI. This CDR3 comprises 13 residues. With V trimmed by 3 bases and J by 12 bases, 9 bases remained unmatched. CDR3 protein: CASSPYHDRGHTF. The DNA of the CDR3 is TGTGCCAGCTCACCCTACCACGACAGGGGCCACACCTTC.

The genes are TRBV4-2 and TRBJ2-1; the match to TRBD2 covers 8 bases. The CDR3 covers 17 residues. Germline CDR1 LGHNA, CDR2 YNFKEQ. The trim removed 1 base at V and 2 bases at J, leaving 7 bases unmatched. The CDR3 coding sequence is TGTGCCAGCAGCCAAGCTAGATCGGGAGGGCCCTACAATGAGCAGTTCTTC. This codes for CASSQARSGGPYNEQFF.

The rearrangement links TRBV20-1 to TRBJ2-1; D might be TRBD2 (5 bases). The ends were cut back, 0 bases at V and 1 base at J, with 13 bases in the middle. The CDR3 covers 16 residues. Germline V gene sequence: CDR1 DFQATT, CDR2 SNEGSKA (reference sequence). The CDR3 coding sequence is TGCAGTGCTAGAGATACGGGAACCCTATCCTACAATGAGCAGTTCTTC. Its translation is CSARDTGTLSYNEQFF.

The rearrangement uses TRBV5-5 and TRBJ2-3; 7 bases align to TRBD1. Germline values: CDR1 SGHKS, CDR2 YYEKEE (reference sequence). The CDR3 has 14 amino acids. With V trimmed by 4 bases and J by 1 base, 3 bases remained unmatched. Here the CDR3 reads CASSRQGGTDTQYF. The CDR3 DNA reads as TGTGCCAGCAGCCGACAGGGTGGCACAGATACGCAGTATTTT. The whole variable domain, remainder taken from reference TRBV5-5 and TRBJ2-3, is DAGVTQSPTHLIKTRGQQVTLRCSPISGHKSVSWYQQVLGQGPQFIFQYYEKEERGRGNFPDRFSARQFPNYSSELNVNALLLGDSALYLCASSRQGGTDTQYFGPGTRLTVL.

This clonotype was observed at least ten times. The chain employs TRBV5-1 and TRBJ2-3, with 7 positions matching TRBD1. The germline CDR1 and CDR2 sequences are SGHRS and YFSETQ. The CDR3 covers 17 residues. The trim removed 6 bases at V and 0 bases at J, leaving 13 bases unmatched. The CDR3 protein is CASKRTGTAHSTDTQYF. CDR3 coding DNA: TGCGCCAGCAAACGGACAGGAACAGCACATAGCACAGATACGCAGTATTTT.

DNA for the CDR3: TGTGCCAGCAGCGTGAGTAATACGCAGTATTTT. Encoded protein: CASSVSNTQYF. This chain uses TRBV5-6 with TRBJ2-3; D remains ambiguous. Between the trimmed V and J ends, which lost 4 bases and 7 bases, there was a span of 7 bases. CDR1 is SGHDT and CDR2 is YYEEEE in the germline V gene. This CDR3 has 11 amino acids.

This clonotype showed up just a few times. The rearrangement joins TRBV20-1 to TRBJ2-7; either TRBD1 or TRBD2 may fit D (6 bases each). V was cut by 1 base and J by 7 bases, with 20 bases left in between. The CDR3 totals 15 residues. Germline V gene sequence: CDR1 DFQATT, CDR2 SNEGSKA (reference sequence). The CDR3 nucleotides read TGCAGTGCTAGAGGACGGGGGCTACCCCTTGGTGAGCAGTACTTC. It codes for CSARGRGLPLGEQYF.

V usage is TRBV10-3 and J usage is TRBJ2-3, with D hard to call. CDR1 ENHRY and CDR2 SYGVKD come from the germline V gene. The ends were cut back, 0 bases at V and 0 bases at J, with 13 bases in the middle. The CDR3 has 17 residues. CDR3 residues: CAISESTGRRSTDTQYF. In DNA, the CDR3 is TGTGCCATCAGTGAGTCGACGGGCAGACGGAGCACAGATACGCAGTATTTT.

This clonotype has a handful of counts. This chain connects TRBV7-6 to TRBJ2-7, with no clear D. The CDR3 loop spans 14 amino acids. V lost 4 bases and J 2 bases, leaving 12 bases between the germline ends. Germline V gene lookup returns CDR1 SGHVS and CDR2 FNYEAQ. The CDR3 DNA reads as TGTGCCAGCAGCTGGAAAGAAGGAGCCTACGAGCAGTACTTC. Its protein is CASSWKEGAYEQYF.

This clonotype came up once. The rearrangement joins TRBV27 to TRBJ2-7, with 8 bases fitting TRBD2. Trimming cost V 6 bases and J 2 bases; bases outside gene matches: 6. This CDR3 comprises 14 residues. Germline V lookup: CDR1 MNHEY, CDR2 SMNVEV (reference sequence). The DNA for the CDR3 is TGTGCCAGCAGCCGACTAGCGTCTCCCTACGAGCAGTACTTC. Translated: CASSRLASPYEQYF.